What follows describes a single T cell receptor beta chain. No cognate antigen has been identified for it. It has no much larger one-base neighbor in the sample; base qualities were not kept. The collaborating institutions used their own protocols to collect whole blood in K2EDTA tubes. For TCRbeta analysis, collaborator samples were shipped as frozen whole blood, as isolated PBMCs, or as DNA extracted from either sample type. The sample belongs to a study of blood T cell repertoires in COVID-19 (dated by TCRdb to 2019 to 2021). Regarding the research as a whole: The collaborator samples originated in the United States, Italy and Spain and spanned the acute and convalescent phases of COVID-19. The prospective study material was composed of cDNA or gDNA derived from T cells, B-cell-depleted T cells, or PBMCs. The dataset comprised deeply sampled blood TCRbeta repertoires from subjects exposed to, actively infected with, or recovered from COVID-19. The repertoires were released in a freely available public database meant as a resource for research on the immune response to SARS-CoV-2. The samples were drawn from the first 160 participants of the ongoing ImmuneRACE study and from 950 to 1,500 subjects provided by 6 global collaborators. Sample metadata almost always included a de-identified subject ID, COVID-19 status, age in years and sex. HLA class I and class II types, where available, came from metadata supplied by the sample provider rather than from assay-based typing.

TCRbeta CDR3 regions were amplified from genomic DNA by means of the immunoSEQ Assay, a bias-controlled multiplex PCR. The paper's data handling went like this. Nucleated cell counts per sample were estimated from amplification of reference gene primers within the assay. To quantify the absolute abundance of each unique TCRbeta CDR3 rearrangement, sequence reads were collapsed and filtered. For each sample, productive Simpson clonality was calculated by taking the square root of Simpson's diversity index across productive rearrangements. Drawn from immuneACCESS, this table holds only the in-frame rearrangements with V and J called that TCRdb kept. Clones are partly lost; checked studies trace under half to an unresolved V gene and leave the rest unexplained. The V and J calls and the clone size are those of that table, but D and trimming were determined from the DNA. This sample has some 130,000 clones in its table, and approximately 85% of those were observed once. The leading ten clones occupy approximately 11% of the sample.

Trimming removed 1 base from V and 0 bases from J, leaving 14 bases between the germline ends. The CDR3 sequence holds 17 residues, the cysteine and phenylalanine included. The kept DNA is CDR3 alone, 51 bases in frame from the first base. CDR1 and CDR2 are drawn from the germline V gene: KGHSH, LQKENI. Paper-wide results and their limitations: The quantity of clinical and demographic metadata differed by source and by participant and was supplied without curation.

The clonotype originates from a man older than 75 with acute or convalescent COVID-19. The sample consisted of peripheral blood. The rearrangement joined TRBV18 to TRBJ2-3, with the D gene too uncertain to name. CDR3 sequence: CASSPRPRLESTDTQYF. The nucleotides read TGTGCCAGCTCACCACGACCAAGACTCGAGAGCACAGATACGCAGTATTTT. The entire variable domain, with the stretches around the CDR3 drawn from the reference TRBV18 and TRBJ2-3 proteins, is NAGVMQNPRHLVRRRGQEARLRCSPMKGHSHVYWYRQLPEEGLKFMVYLQKENIIDESGMPKERFSAEFPKEGPSILRIQQVVRGDSAAYFCASSPRPRLESTDTQYFGPGTRLTVL.